The 28 T cell receptor beta chains below all came from one sample that was sequenced in a study of cytomegalovirus exposure and HLA in healthy donors. The PCR employed 60 Vbeta primers together with 13 Jbeta primers. Profiling relied on immunoSEQ multiplex PCR, and the TCRdb table lists in-frame clones only, not all of them. The repertoire holds under 250,000 clones, more than 75% seen once, with around 1.4% in the top ten. Specimen: PBMCs. The receptors stem from a human donor in good health.

A remark on this clone: Its ends do not fully match the called genes, so a read error is possible. The V and J genes are TRBV7-9 and TRBJ2-7; tentative D call: TRBD1 (7 bases). Germline values: CDR1 SEHNR, CDR2 FQNEAQ (reference sequence). The CDR3 is 15 amino acids. Written as DNA, the CDR3 is TGTTCCAGCAGCTTAGGCAGGGGGGTGCCCTACGAGCAGTACTTC. Translation gives CSSSLGRGVPYEQYF.

The chain carries TRBV10-3 and TRBJ2-7; tentatively, D is TRBD1 (6 bases). The V end lost 6 bases, the J end lost 0 bases, and 12 bases lay between the germline ends. This CDR3 is built from 14 residues. CDR1 and CDR2 from the germline V gene are ENHRY and SYGVKD. Here the CDR3 reads CAIRPRQDSYEQYF. The CDR3 DNA reads as TGTGCCATCAGACCTAGACAGGACTCCTACGAGCAGTACTTC.

The CDR3: CASSFSGTTPTGELFF. The CDR3 bases are TGTGCCAGCAGCTTTTCGGGGACTACTCCAACCGGGGAGCTGTTTTTT. The rearrangement joins TRBV7-9 to TRBJ2-2, with 7 bases matching TRBD2. Germline trimming cut 3 bases from V and 5 bases from J; bases unmatched to any gene: 9. CDR3 length: 16 amino acids. The germline V gene has CDR1 SEHNR and CDR2 FQNEAQ (reference sequence).

With respect to this clone: Germline and junction disagree at one end, which may indicate a read error. V is TRBV28 and J is TRBJ2-7; 14 bases align to TRBD2. The CDR3 sequence is 15 residues long. The germline V gene encodes CDR1 MDHEN and CDR2 SYDVKM. This CDR3 reads CASSFIRLAGGPGDF. The CDR3 DNA reads TGTGCCAGCAGTTTTATCAGACTAGCGGGAGGGCCCGGGGACTTC.

The chain links TRBV5-4 to TRBJ2-3; D is possibly TRBD1 (5 bases). From germline, CDR1 is SGHNT and CDR2 YYREEE (reference sequence). V was clipped by 4 bases and J by 2 bases, with 20 bases between them. The CDR3 sequence is 17 residues long. In nucleotides, the CDR3 is TGTGCCAGCAGCACACGATGGGGCGGCAGATACACAGATACGCAGTATTTT. This codes for CASSTRWGGRYTDTQYF. The entire variable domain, with the rest obtained from reference TRBV5-4 and TRBJ2-3, is as follows: ETGVTQSPTHLIKTRGQQVTLRCSSQSGHNTVSWYQQALGQGPQFIFQYYREEENGRGNFPPRFSGLQFPNYSSELNVNALELDDSALYLCASSTRWGGRYTDTQYFGPGTRLTVL.

The J gene is TRBJ2-3, the V gene TRBV6-1; possibly TRBD2 for D (6 bases). V was shortened by 4 bases and J by 2 bases, with 19 bases between the two germline ends. CDR3 length: 17 residues. The V gene's germline CDR1 is MNHNS and CDR2 SASEGT. CDR3 DNA: TGTGCCAGCAGTGCCGGGTGGGGGACTTCCCTCACAGATACGCAGTATTTT. Protein product: CASSAGWGTSLTDTQYF.

The chain links TRBV18 to TRBJ1-3; no clear D. Trimming cost V 3 bases and J 0 bases, with 9 bases left between them. The CDR3 runs 15 residues. Germline loops: CDR1 KGHSH, CDR2 LQKENI. The CDR3 DNA reads as TGTGCCAGCTCACCCCGGGTCTACTCTGGAAACACCATATATTTT. This translates into CASSPRVYSGNTIYF. The variable domain in full, with the rest retrieved from reference TRBV18 and TRBJ1-3, is NAGVMQNPRHLVRRRGQEARLRCSPMKGHSHVYWYRQLPEEGLKFMVYLQKENIIDESGMPKERFSAEFPKEGPSILRIQQVVRGDSAAYFCASSPRVYSGNTIYFGEGSWLTVV.

V and J are TRBV4-1 and TRBJ2-1, with 10 bases aligning to TRBD2. The J segment lost 5 bases and the V segment lost 3 bases, leaving 4 bases of the junction unmatched. The CDR3 spans 15 residues. Germline CDR1 is MGHRA and CDR2 is YSYEKL. CDR3 region: CASSHTGLADNEQFF. The CDR3 bases are TGCGCCAGCAGCCATACCGGACTAGCGGACAATGAGCAGTTCTTC.

The chain employs TRBV27 and TRBJ2-1; perhaps TRBD2 as D (6 bases). The germline CDR1 and CDR2 sequences are MNHEY and SMNVEV (reference sequence). This CDR3 is built from 13 residues. Between the trimmed V and J ends, which lost 5 bases and 5 bases, there was a span of 10 bases. Written as DNA, the CDR3 is TGTGCCAGCAGTGCCGCGGGGCACAATGAGCAGTTCTTC. Translating gives CASSAAGHNEQFF.

The chain couples TRBV28 to TRBJ2-1; tentative D call: TRBD2 (6 bases). V lost 3 bases and J 3 bases, leaving 9 bases between the germline ends. The CDR3 totals 14 residues. From germline, CDR1 is MDHEN and CDR2 SYDVKM. The CDR3 bases are TGTGCCAGCAGTTTGGTCGGGAGCTACAATGAGCAGTTCTTC. This sequence encodes CASSLVGSYNEQFF.

The V call is TRBV6-5, the J call TRBJ1-3; 7 bases map to TRBD1. V gave up 6 bases and J gave up 1 base; unmatched junction bases: 6. The CDR3 spans 15 residues. Looked up from germline, CDR1 is MNHEY and CDR2 is SVGAGI. Here the CDR3 reads CASRTGQTSGNTIYF. The CDR3 DNA follows: TGTGCCAGCAGGACGGGACAGACATCTGGAAACACCATATATTTT.

This chain connects TRBV13 to TRBJ1-1; 8 nucleotides match TRBD1. Germline trimming cut 5 bases from V and 2 bases from J; bases unmatched to any gene: 10. CDR3 length equals 16 residues. Per the germline V gene, CDR1 is PRHDT and CDR2 is FYEKMQ (reference sequence). Written as DNA, the CDR3 is TGTGCCAGCAGCAAGGGACAGGCCTTGATCAACACTGAAGCTTTCTTT. Its protein product is CASSKGQALINTEAFF.

This clone was found once. V is TRBV4-3 and J is TRBJ2-3; the D is unclear. The CDR3 covers 16 residues. Trimming took off 0 bases at V and 4 bases at J, with 14 bases between the two ends. CDR1 LGHNA and CDR2 YSLEER come from the germline V gene. The CDR3 DNA is TGCGCCAGCAGCCAAGATTACACTGGGCAGGCAGATACGCAGTATTTT. Its translation is CASSQDYTGQADTQYF.

The chain recombines TRBV2 with TRBJ1-2; D may be TRBD1 (6 bases). Trimming took off 6 bases at V and 3 bases at J, with 14 bases between the two ends. The CDR3 spans 14 residues. Germline CDR1 and CDR2: SNHLY and FYNNEI. CDR3 bases: TGTGCCAGCAGGCACGCAGGGGAAGACTATGGCTACACCTTC. Residues: CASRHAGEDYGYTF.

The V call is TRBV7-9, the J call TRBJ1-2, with D perhaps matching TRBD1 (5 bases). Germline-derived CDR1 and CDR2 are SEHNR and FQNEAQ (reference sequence). The CDR3 consists of 14 residues. V gave up 5 bases and J gave up 4 bases, with 14 bases separating them. The CDR3 DNA reads as TGTGCCAGCAGCGGAAGTACAGGAATCTATGGCTACACCTTC. Translating it yields CASSGSTGIYGYTF.

This clone was detected only once. The chain links TRBV6-1 to TRBJ2-3, with TRBD2 identical over 13 bases. Per the germline V gene, CDR1 is MNHNS and CDR2 is SASEGT. The CDR3 runs 16 residues. V shed 4 bases and J 1 base; nucleotides not matched to a gene: 2. CDR3: CASSVLAGGGTDTQYF. The DNA for the CDR3 is TGTGCCAGCAGTGTACTAGCGGGGGGGGGCACAGATACGCAGTATTTT.

The chain combines TRBV9 with TRBJ2-3, with 14 positions matching TRBD2. Germline loops: CDR1 SGDLS, CDR2 YYNGEE. The CDR3 loop spans 20 amino acids. The J segment lost 5 bases and the V segment lost 3 bases, leaving 17 bases of the junction unmatched. CDR3 DNA sequence: TGTGCCAGCAGCGGATGGAAAATCGACGGGACTAGCGGGAGTCAAGATACGCAGTATTTT. It specifies CASSGWKIDGTSGSQDTQYF. The entire variable domain, with the rest obtained from reference TRBV9 and TRBJ2-3, is as follows: DSGVTQTPKHLITATGQRVTLRCSPRSGDLSVYWYQQSLDQGLQFLIQYYNGEERAKGNILERFSAQQFPDLHSELNLSSLELGDSALYFCASSGWKIDGTSGSQDTQYFGPGTRLTVL.

The rearrangement joins TRBV10-3 to TRBJ2-7; TRBD1 is a possible D gene (7 bases). The CDR3 covers 14 residues. Trimming removed 5 bases from V and 3 bases from J, with 14 bases in between. CDR1 is ENHRY and CDR2 is SYGVKD in the germline V gene. The CDR3 DNA reads TGTGCCATCAGTCCGAGGCAGGGGGGCTACGAGCAGTACTTC. As protein: CAISPRQGGYEQYF.

This clone has more than one count but fewer than ten. The CDR3 here is CASRRDRDTDTQYF. DNA of the CDR3: TGTGCCAGCAGACGGGACAGGGACACAGATACGCAGTATTTT. The V and J genes are TRBV28 and TRBJ2-3; 9 bases agree with TRBD1. CDR1 and CDR2 (germline): MDHEN, SYDVKM. The CDR3 spans 14 residues. The ends lost 6 bases at V and 2 bases at J; junction bases unmatched: 3.

V usage is TRBV10-3 and J usage is TRBJ2-1; 10 nucleotides agree with TRBD1. Germline assignment: CDR1 ENHRY and CDR2 SYGVKD. J was trimmed by 8 bases and V by 10 bases; bases with no gene match: 8. This CDR3 is 13 amino acids long. The chain's CDR3 is CATRTGGTDEQFF. The DNA for the CDR3 is TGTGCCACCAGGACAGGGGGTACGGATGAGCAGTTCTTC.

The chain couples TRBV11-1 to TRBJ2-7; possibly TRBD1 for D (7 bases). The CDR3 spans 15 residues. Germline V CDR1 and CDR2: SGHAT, FQDESV (reference sequence). V gave up 3 bases and J gave up 2 bases, with 14 bases separating them. Here the CDR3 DNA reads TGTGCCAGCAGCTTTTTGGGGGGACAGCCCTACGAGCAGTACTTC. This codes for CASSFLGGQPYEQYF.

The V and J genes are TRBV21-1 and TRBJ1-2. TRBV21-1 is labeled a pseudogene. This CDR3 has 12 amino acids. The CDR3 loop is CASSASGFGYTF. The CDR3 DNA sequence: TGTGCCAGCAGCGCCTCGGGGTTTGGCTACACCTTC.

The J gene is TRBJ2-1, the V gene TRBV9, with 9 bases aligning to TRBD2. CDR1 and CDR2 from the germline V gene are SGDLS and YYNGEE. V shed 0 bases and J 2 bases; nucleotides not matched to a gene: 3. There are 16 residues in the CDR3. DNA of the CDR3: TGTGCCAGCAGCGTAGAGGCGGGAGGGACCTACAATGAGCAGTTCTTC. The encoded protein is CASSVEAGGTYNEQFF.

The CDR3 DNA follows: TGTGCCAGCACCTTAACAGGGCTGAACACTGAAGCTTTCTTT. Protein: CASTLTGLNTEAFF. The chain has TRBV28 and TRBJ1-1; maybe TRBD1 (6 bases). The V gene lost 7 bases and the J gene lost 0 bases, with 12 bases spanning the gap. Germline-derived CDR1 and CDR2 are MDHEN and SYDVKM. The CDR3 extends over 14 amino acids.

The V and J genes are TRBV28 and TRBJ2-7; 9 positions agree with TRBD2. With 3 bases clipped from V and 1 base from J, the junction kept 4 bases outside the gene matches. This CDR3 is 15 amino acids long. CDR1 and CDR2 from the germline V gene are MDHEN and SYDVKM. CDR3 nucleotides: TGTGCCAGCAGTTTTTATACTAGCGGGTCCTACGAGCAGTACTTC. Protein: CASSFYTSGSYEQYF.

The chain has TRBV5-4 and TRBJ2-7; 8 bases are a match to TRBD2. The germline V gene encodes CDR1 SGHNT and CDR2 YYREEE (reference sequence). The CDR3 has 15 residues. V shed 0 bases and J 2 bases; nucleotides not matched to a gene: 4. The DNA for the CDR3 is TGTGCCAGCAGCTTGGGAGCGGGAGTCACCTACGAGCAGTACTTC. The encoded protein is CASSLGAGVTYEQYF.

The rearrangement joins TRBV29-1 to TRBJ2-6; the match to TRBD1 covers 10 bases. V trimming: 4 bases; J trimming: 0 bases; junction bases outside the gene matches: 3. Germline V gene lookup returns CDR1 SQVTM and CDR2 ANQGSEA. CDR3 length: 16 residues. CDR3 region: CSVGDRGPSGANVLTF. The CDR3 DNA sequence: TGCAGCGTTGGGGACAGGGGCCCCTCTGGGGCCAACGTCCTGACTTTC.

The chain carries TRBV6-6 and TRBJ2-1; D unresolved. The length of the CDR3 is 11 residues. The germline gives CDR1 MNHNY, CDR2 SVGAGI (reference sequence). Trimming stripped 6 bases from V and 4 bases from J, with 4 bases between. The CDR3 DNA reads as TGTGCCAGCAGGAGATACAATGAGCAGTTCTTC. As protein: CASRRYNEQFF.